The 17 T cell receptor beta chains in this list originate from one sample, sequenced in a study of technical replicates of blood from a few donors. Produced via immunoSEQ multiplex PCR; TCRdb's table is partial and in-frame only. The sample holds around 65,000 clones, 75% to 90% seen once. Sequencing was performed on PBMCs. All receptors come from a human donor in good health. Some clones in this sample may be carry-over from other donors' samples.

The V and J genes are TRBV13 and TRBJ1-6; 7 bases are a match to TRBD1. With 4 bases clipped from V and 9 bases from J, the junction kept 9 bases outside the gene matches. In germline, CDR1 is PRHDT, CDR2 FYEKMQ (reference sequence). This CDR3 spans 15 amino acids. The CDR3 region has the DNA TGTGCCAGCAGCTACTACCTCGGGACAGCTTCACCCCTCCACTTT. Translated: CASSYYLGTASPLHF. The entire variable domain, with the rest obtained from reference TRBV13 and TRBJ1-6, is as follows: AAGVIQSPRHLIKEKRETATLKCYPIPRHDTVYWYQQGPGQDPQFLISFYEKMQSDKGSIPDRFSAQQFSDYHSELNMSSLELGDSALYFCASSYYLGTASPLHFGNGTRLTVT.

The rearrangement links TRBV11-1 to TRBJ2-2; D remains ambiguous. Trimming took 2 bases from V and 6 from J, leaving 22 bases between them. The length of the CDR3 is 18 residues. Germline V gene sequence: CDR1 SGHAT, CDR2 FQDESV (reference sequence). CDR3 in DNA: TGTGCCAGCAGCTTAATAGGTTTGTCCGCGGCCCCCGCCGGGGAGCTGTTTTTT. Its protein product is CASSLIGLSAAPAGELFF.

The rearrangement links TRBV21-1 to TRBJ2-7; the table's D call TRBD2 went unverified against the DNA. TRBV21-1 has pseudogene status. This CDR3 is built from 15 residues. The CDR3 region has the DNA TGTGCCAGCAGCAAACGTCCAGACTTCTCCTACGAGCAGTACTTC. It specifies CASSKRPDFSYEQYF.

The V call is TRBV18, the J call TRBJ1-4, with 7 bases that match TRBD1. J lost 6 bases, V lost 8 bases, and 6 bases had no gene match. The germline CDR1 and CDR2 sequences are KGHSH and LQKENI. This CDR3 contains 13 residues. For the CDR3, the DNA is TGTGCCAGCACCCGGGACAGAGATGAAAAACTGTTTTTT. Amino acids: CASTRDRDEKLFF.

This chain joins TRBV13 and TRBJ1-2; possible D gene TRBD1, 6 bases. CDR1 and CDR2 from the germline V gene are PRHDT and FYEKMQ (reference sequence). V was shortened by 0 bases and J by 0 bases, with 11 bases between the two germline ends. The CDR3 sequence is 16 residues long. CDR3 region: CASSLGQGWSNYGYTF. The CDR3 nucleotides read TGTGCCAGCAGCTTAGGACAGGGCTGGTCTAACTATGGCTACACCTTC.

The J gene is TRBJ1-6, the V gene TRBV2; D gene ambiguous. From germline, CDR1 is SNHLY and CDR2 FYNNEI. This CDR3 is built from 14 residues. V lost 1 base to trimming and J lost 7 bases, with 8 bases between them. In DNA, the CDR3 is TGTGCCAGCAGTGAAGGACACGGAAATTCACCCCTCCACTTT. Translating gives CASSEGHGNSPLHF.

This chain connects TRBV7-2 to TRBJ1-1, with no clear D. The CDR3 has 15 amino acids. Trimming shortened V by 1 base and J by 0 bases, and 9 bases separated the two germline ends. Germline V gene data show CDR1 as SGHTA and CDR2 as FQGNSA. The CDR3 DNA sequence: TGTGCCAGCAGCTTAGTACCCGGGTTGAACACTGAAGCTTTCTTT. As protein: CASSLVPGLNTEAFF.

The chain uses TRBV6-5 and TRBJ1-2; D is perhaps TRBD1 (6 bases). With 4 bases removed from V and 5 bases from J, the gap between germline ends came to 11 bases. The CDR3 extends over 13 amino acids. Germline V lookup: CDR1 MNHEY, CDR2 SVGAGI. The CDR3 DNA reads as TGTGCCAGCAGTTCCACAGGGTATTATGGCTACACCTTC. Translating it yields CASSSTGYYGYTF.

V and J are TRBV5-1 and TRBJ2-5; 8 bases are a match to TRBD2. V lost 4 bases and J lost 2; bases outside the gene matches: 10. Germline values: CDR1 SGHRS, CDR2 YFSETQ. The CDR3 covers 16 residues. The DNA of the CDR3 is TGCGCCAGCAGCCCGGGACTAGTGGGGGGACAAGAGACCCAGTACTTC. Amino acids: CASSPGLVGGQETQYF.

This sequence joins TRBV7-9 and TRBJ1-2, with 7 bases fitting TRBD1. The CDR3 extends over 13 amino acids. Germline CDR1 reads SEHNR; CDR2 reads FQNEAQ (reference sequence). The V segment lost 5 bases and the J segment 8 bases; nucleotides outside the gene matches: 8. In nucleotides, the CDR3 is TGTGCCAGCAGCCTGGAGGGGGCTTGGGGCTACACCTTC. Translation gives CASSLEGAWGYTF.

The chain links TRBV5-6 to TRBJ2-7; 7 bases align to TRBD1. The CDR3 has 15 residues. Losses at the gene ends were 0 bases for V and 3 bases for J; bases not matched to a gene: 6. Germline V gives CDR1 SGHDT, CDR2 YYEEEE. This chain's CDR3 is CASSLDVTGYYEQYF. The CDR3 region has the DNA TGTGCCAGCAGCTTGGACGTGACAGGGTACTACGAGCAGTACTTC.

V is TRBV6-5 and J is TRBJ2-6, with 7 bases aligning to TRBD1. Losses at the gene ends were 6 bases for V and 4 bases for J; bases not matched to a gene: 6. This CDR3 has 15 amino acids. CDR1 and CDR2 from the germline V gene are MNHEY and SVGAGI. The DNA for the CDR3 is TGTGCCAGCAGCAGACAGGGTACCGGGGCCAACGTCCTGACTTTC. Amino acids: CASSRQGTGANVLTF.

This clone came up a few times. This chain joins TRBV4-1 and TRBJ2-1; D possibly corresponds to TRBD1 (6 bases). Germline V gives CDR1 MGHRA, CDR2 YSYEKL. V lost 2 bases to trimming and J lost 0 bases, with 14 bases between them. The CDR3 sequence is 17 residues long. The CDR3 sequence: CASSQLTGQSSYNEQFF. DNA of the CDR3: TGCGCCAGCAGCCAACTTACTGGACAGAGCTCCTACAATGAGCAGTTCTTC.

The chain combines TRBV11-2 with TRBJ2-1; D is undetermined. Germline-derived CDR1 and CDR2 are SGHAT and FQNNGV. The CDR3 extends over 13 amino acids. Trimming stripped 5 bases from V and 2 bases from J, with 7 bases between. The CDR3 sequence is CASSPRPYNEQFF. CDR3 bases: TGTGCCAGCAGCCCGCGGCCCTACAATGAGCAGTTCTTC.

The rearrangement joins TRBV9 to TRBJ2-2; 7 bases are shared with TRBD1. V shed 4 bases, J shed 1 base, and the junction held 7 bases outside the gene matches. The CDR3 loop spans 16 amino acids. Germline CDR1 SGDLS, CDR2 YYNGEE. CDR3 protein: CASSIQGSLNTGELFF. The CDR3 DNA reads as TGTGCCAGCAGCATACAGGGGTCGTTGAACACCGGGGAGCTGTTTTTT.

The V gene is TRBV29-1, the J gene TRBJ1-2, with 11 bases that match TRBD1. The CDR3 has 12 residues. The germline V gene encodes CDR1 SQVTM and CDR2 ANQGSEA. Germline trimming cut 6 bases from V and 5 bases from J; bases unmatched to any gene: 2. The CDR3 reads CSVGTGGYGYTF. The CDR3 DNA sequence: TGCAGCGTGGGGACAGGGGGATATGGCTACACCTTC.

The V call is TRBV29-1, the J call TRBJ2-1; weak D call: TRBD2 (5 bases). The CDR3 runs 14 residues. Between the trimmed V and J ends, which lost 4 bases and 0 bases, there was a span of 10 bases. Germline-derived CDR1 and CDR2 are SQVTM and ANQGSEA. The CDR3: CSVVLGSSYNEQFF. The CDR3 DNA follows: TGCAGCGTTGTCTTGGGGAGCTCCTACAATGAGCAGTTCTTC.